This record looks at one T cell receptor beta chain sequence and its context. Its specificity is not known. The ends were cut back, 5 bases at V and 0 bases at J, with 10 bases in the middle. Germline V gene sequence: CDR1 SEHNR, CDR2 FQNEAQ (reference sequence). The CDR3 has 15 amino acids. These data come from a study of radiotherapy plus CTLA-4 blockade in lung cancer. Overall study: Disease control reached less than 40%, with objective responses in about 19%. Study-level points and caveats: The authors reported that early blood T cell clone dynamics, with interferon-beta, best predicted response.

Data came from immunoSEQ multiplex PCR; TCRdb stores just in-frame clones and leaves some out. The sample yields around 49,000 clones, approximately 84% seen once. Ipilimumab-mediated CTLA-4 blockade plus focal radiation was given to patients having chemo-refractory metastatic non-small-cell lung cancer. This TCR derives from a human donor with non-small cell lung cancer whose response to radiotherapy plus ipilimumab could not be evaluated. Here the sequenced sample was peripheral blood, taken from a patient treated with radiotherapy plus ipilimumab. The chain combines TRBV7-9 with TRBJ1-4; tentatively, D is TRBD1 (5 bases). The CDR3 DNA reads TGTGCCAGCAGCCGCCAGACAGCAACTAATGAAAAACTGTTTTTT. Its protein product is CASSRQTATNEKLFF.